This T cell receptor (beta chain) was identified during a study of CD8 T cells in ankylosing spondylitis (dated by TCRdb to the late 2010s). About the study as a whole: The study profiled T cell receptor beta repertoires in healthy donors and ankylosing spondylitis patients to find disease-linked TCR variants. The full study cohort was made up of 20 to 25 ankylosing spondylitis patients and roughly 98 healthy donors. Peripheral blood was sampled, and synovial fluid was additionally collected from ankylosing spondylitis patients. On the study overall, not on this receptor specifically: In peripheral blood, the disease-linked clones were found at relatively low frequencies and had a CD8+ phenotype. The disease-linked clones were reported as significantly enriched in matched synovial fluid samples from ankylosing spondylitis patients. A TCR beta motif made up of fewer than 10 highly homologous amino acid variants appeared to be characteristic of blood from ankylosing spondylitis patients. Some of the motif variants had been reported before in the synovial fluid and blood of reactive arthritis patients, a finding that suggests common disease-initiation mechanisms.

The sample holds a few counts of this clonotype. This receptor's antigen is unknown. The sample holds no much larger clone one base away, and base qualities are not on file. The V and J ends are trimmed by 6 bases and 0 bases, leaving 21 bases between them. Its CDR3 holds 19 amino acids, cysteine through phenylalanine. The read is trimmed to its CDR3 DNA, 57 bases read in frame from base 1. Per the germline V gene, MDHEN is the CDR1 and SYDVKM is the CDR2. The instrument given in TCRdb is Illumina HiSeq 2500. Quantitative 5'-RACE with molecular barcodes was the method used to prepare the TCR beta libraries. Per the original workflow: To identify disease-linked TCR variants, a new computational method was used, one built on a probabilistic model of VDJ rearrangement. The public sequencing data were trimmed at Q25 with fastp and processed into clonotypes with MiXCR by TCRdb, which kept only in-frame beta chains. One record per CDR3 amino acid sequence lists the most common genes and DNA. The V and J calls were determined by TCRdb, not by the authors. The sample table records 250,000 to 300,000 distinct CDR3 sequences; over 15% of these occur just once. The ten largest clones represent 7.8% of the sample.

Recombination joined TRBV28 with TRBJ1-6; perhaps TRBD1 is the D gene, with 6 bases matching. The origin of this receptor is a male donor with ankylosing spondylitis or in good health (not recorded which). Sequenced material: blood, either unsorted or a sorted T cell fraction (not recorded which). The sequenced DNA is TGTGCCAGCAGCCTCGACCCCCGTACAGGGAGCTCCTATAATTCACCCCTCCACTTT. This sequence encodes CASSLDPRTGSSYNSPLHF.